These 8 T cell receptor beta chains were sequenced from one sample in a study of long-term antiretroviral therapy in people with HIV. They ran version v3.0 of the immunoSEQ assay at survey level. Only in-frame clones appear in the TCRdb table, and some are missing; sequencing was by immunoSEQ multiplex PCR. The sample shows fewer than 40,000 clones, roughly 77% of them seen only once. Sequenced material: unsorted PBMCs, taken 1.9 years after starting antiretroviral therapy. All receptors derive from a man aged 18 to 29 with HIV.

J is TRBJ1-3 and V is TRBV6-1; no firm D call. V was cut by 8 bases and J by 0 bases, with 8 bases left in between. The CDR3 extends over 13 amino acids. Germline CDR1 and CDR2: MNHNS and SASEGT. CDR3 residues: CASVGPSGNTIYF. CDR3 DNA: TGTGCCAGCGTTGGACCCTCTGGAAACACCATATATTTT.

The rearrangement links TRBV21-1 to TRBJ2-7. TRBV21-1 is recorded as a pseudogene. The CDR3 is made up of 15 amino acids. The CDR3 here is CASSLNDPISYEQYF. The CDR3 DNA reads TGTGCCAGCAGCCTCAACGATCCGATATCCTACGAGCAGTACTTC.

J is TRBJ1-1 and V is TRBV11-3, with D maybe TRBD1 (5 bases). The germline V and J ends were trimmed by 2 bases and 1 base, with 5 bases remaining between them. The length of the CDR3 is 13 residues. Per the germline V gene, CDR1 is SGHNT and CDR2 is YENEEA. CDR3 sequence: CASSLQGNTEAFF. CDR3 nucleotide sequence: TGTGCCAGCAGCTTACAGGGGAACACTGAAGCTTTCTTT. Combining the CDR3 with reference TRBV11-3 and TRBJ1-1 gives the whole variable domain EAGVVQSPRYKIIEKKQPVAFWCNPISGHNTLYWYLQNLGQGPELLIRYENEEAVDDSQLPKDRFSAERLKGVDSTLKIQPAELGDSAVYLCASSLQGNTEAFFGQGTRLTVV.

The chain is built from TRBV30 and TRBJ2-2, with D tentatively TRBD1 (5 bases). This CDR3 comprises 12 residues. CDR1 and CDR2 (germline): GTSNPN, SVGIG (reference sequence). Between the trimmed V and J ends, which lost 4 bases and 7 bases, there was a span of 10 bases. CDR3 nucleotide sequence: TGTGCCTGGACCCCCAGGGACGGGGAGCTGTTTTTT. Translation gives CAWTPRDGELFF.

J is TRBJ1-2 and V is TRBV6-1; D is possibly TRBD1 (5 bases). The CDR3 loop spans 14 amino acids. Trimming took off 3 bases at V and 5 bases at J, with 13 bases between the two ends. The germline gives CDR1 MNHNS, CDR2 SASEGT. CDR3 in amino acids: CASSEVRDVYGYTF. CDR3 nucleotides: TGTGCCAGCAGTGAGGTGAGGGACGTATATGGCTACACCTTC.

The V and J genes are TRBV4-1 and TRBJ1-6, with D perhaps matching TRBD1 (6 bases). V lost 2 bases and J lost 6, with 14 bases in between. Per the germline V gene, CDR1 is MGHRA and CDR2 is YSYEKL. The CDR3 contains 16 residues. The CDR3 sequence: CASSQLWTASNSPLHF. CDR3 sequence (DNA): TGCGCCAGCAGCCAACTCTGGACAGCGAGTAATTCACCCCTCCACTTT.

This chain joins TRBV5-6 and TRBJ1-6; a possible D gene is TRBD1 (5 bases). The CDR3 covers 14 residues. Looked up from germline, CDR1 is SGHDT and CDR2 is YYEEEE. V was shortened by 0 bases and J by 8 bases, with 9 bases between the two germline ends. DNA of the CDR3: TGTGCCAGCAGCTTGGGACAGAAAGATTCACCCCTCCACTTT. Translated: CASSLGQKDSPLHF.

CDR3 in amino acids: CASSPSGASYNEQFF. Written as DNA, the CDR3 is TGTGCCAGCAGCCCAAGCGGGGCCTCCTACAATGAGCAGTTCTTC. The rearrangement links TRBV7-9 to TRBJ2-1, with 7 bases aligning to TRBD2. Germline V lookup: CDR1 SEHNR, CDR2 FQNEAQ (reference sequence). V trimming: 5 bases; J trimming: 0 bases; junction bases outside the gene matches: 4. The CDR3 sequence is 15 residues long.